Listed below are T cell receptor beta chains from one sample, sequenced in a study of vaccination and CD4 T cells after COVID-19. Using its own MiXCR run on the PCR reads, TCRdb lists one record per CDR3 protein. Here the sample spans about 16,000 distinct CDR3 sequences, under 75% being singletons. Antigens of these TCRs are unknown. The source material was CD4+ T cells from blood, cultured in vitro. These receptors were collected from a human donor who had recovered from COVID-19. Both conserved end residues are part of each CDR3. The order of the fields is clone size, J gene, D gene, V gene, CDR3 protein, CDR3 DNA. The D gene is left open where the match is weak. Expanded clones are given a class, and other clones once, few, many or no size at all.

>NA|TRBJ1-1|NA|TRBV2
CASSEGAGTEAFF
TGTGCCAGCAGTGAGGGAGCGGGCACTGAAGCTTTCTTT
>few|TRBJ2-1|TRBD2|TRBV20-1
CSARRSAGNGNEQFF
TGCAGTGCTAGGCGATCAGCGGGGAACGGCAATGAGCAGTTCTTC
>once|TRBJ2-1|TRBD2|TRBV20-1
CSARNFRASGRSYNEQFF
TGCAGTGCTAGAAATTTTCGGGCTAGCGGTCGCTCCTACAATGAGCAGTTCTTC
>few|TRBJ1-5|TRBD1|TRBV2
CASSPGTGGNQPQHF
TGTGCCAGCAGTCCAGGGACAGGAGGCAATCAGCCCCAGCATTTT
>NA|TRBJ1-1|NA|TRBV11-3
CASSLRHVNTEAFF
TGTGCCAGCAGCTTACGCCATGTGAACACTGAAGCTTTCTTT
>NA|TRBJ2-3|NA|TRBV2
CASSYTGSGADTQYF
TGTGCCAGCAGTTATACAGGGTCAGGGGCAGATACGCAGTATTTT
>once|TRBJ2-3|NA|TRBV6-1
CASRGTQGSTDTQYF
TGTGCCAGCAGGGGAACTCAGGGTAGCACAGATACGCAGTATTTT
>few|TRBJ1-2|NA|TRBV19
CASSIKDWGGGYTF
TGTGCCAGTAGTATAAAGGACTGGGGAGGTGGCTACACCTTC
>NA|TRBJ1-5|NA|TRBV2
CASSPQDKSQPQHF
TGTGCCAGCAGCCCTCAGGACAAGTCTCAGCCCCAGCATTTT
>NA|TRBJ1-5|NA|TRBV4-1
CASSQDRAGNSNQPQHF
TGCGCCAGCAGCCAAGATCGAGCAGGGAATAGCAATCAGCCCCAGCATTTT
>NA|TRBJ2-3|NA|TRBV15
CATSRDPVGDTQYF
TGTGCCACCAGCAGAGATCCCGTAGGGGATACGCAGTATTTT
>NA|TRBJ1-2|NA|TRBV6-1
CASSEKFQSGYTF
TGTGCCAGCAGTGAAAAGTTTCAGTCTGGCTACACCTTC
>NA|TRBJ1-2|NA|TRBV20-1
CSAPGTFNYGYTF
TGCAGTGCTCCGGGGACCTTTAACTATGGCTACACCTTC
>few|TRBJ2-5|NA|TRBV6-2/TRBV6-3
CASSYSGPQYF
TGTGCCAGCAGTTACTCGGGGCCACAGTACTTC
>NA|TRBJ1-2|TRBD1|TRBV20-1
CSALGQGAAGYTF
TGCAGTGCTTTGGGGCAGGGGGCTGCTGGCTACACCTTC
>NA|TRBJ2-1|TRBD2|TRBV5-1
CASNREGQGSYNEQFF
TGCGCCAGCAACCGGGAGGGCCAGGGGAGCTACAATGAGCAGTTCTTC
>few|TRBJ2-7|NA|TRBV20-1
CSALPGTGYEQYF
TGCAGTGCTCTACCCGGGACTGGGTACGAGCAGTACTTC
>NA|TRBJ1-1|TRBD1|TRBV2
CASNGQGRTEAFF
TGTGCCAGCAACGGACAGGGTCGGACTGAAGCTTTCTTT
>few|TRBJ1-1|TRBD1|TRBV2
CASSATGIMNTEAFF
TGTGCCAGCAGCGCGACAGGGATAATGAACACTGAAGCTTTCTTT
>NA|TRBJ2-1|TRBD2|TRBV2
CASTPASGRYEQFF
TGTGCCAGCACCCCGGCTAGCGGGAGGTATGAGCAGTTCTTC
>NA|TRBJ1-2|NA|TRBV6-5
CASSLAAIRGYGYTF
TGTGCCAGCAGTTTAGCCGCTATCCGGGGCTATGGCTACACCTTC
>NA|TRBJ2-5|TRBD1|TRBV7-2
CASRWDRGGETQYF
TGTGCCAGCAGATGGGACAGGGGTGGGGAGACCCAGTACTTC
>NA|TRBJ2-1|NA|TRBV7-8
CASSLQGSRDNEQFF
TGTGCCAGCAGCCTACAGGGTTCACGAGACAATGAGCAGTTCTTC
>few|TRBJ1-1|NA|TRBV7-9
CASTPSSGRNTEAFF
TGTGCCAGCACCCCCTCGTCCGGGAGGAACACTGAAGCTTTCTTT
>NA|TRBJ1-5|NA|TRBV2
CASSEDSTHQPQHF
TGTGCCAGCAGTGAAGACAGCACTCATCAGCCCCAGCATTTT
>once|TRBJ2-7|NA|TRBV2
CASSLQEEQYF
TGTGCCAGCAGTCTACAGGAAGAGCAGTACTTC
>NA|TRBJ2-7|NA|TRBV5-1
CASSLGQYEQYF
TGCGCCAGCAGCTTGGGTCAATACGAGCAGTACTTC
>once|TRBJ1-2|NA|TRBV18
CASSRGDKNYGYTF
TGTGCCAGCTCACGGGGGGACAAAAACTATGGCTACACCTTC